The next 25 T cell receptor beta chains were all read from a single sample in a study of CD8 T cells in Susac syndrome. RNA was extracted with the RNeasy kit, and a quantity of about 0.45 to 1 ug was reverse transcribed using random hexamers. MiXCR was run by TCRdb on the immunoSEQ multiplex PCR reads, yielding one entry per CDR3 protein. The table lists some 150,000 distinct CDR3 sequences, roughly 94% of them singletons. The specimen was CD4+ T cells from PBMCs. These receptors all stem from a human donor with Susac syndrome.

The chain employs TRBV12-3 or TRBV12-4 and TRBJ2-5; TRBD2 agrees at 12 bases. The CDR3 is 14 residues long. The trim removed 6 bases at V and 4 bases at J, leaving 3 bases unmatched. CDR3 DNA: TGTGCCAGCAGGCTAGCGGGGGGGCGAGAGACCCAGTACTTC. Translated: CASRLAGGRETQYF.

This chain links TRBV5-1 with TRBJ2-5; D is tentatively TRBD1 or TRBD2 (5 bases each). The V gene lost 5 bases and the J gene lost 3 bases, with 14 bases spanning the gap. The CDR3 extends over 14 amino acids. Germline CDR1 and CDR2: SGHRS and YFSETQ. The CDR3 reads CASSVGRREETQYF. The CDR3 nucleotides are TGCGCCAGCAGTGTGGGACGGCGAGAAGAGACCCAGTACTTC.

The V gene is TRBV5-1, the J gene TRBJ2-5, with a weak D call TRBD1 (5 bases). Germline lookup yields CDR1 SGHRS and CDR2 YFSETQ. This CDR3 spans 15 amino acids. Trimming shortened V by 0 bases and J by 1 base, and 10 bases separated the two germline ends. This CDR3 reads CASSLAPGIQETQYF. The CDR3 nucleotides read TGCGCCAGCAGCTTGGCACCAGGGATCCAAGAGACCCAGTACTTC.

The chain couples TRBV6-1 to TRBJ2-6, with 8 bases matching TRBD1. This CDR3 has 18 amino acids. Germline V gene sequence: CDR1 MNHNS, CDR2 SASEGT. V shed 6 bases, J shed 0 bases, and the junction held 10 bases outside the gene matches. The chain's CDR3 is CASSHRGTRGSGANVLTF. CDR3 DNA sequence: TGTGCCAGCAGCCACAGGGGGACGCGAGGCTCTGGGGCCAACGTCCTGACTTTC.

This sequence joins TRBV7-9 and TRBJ2-7; D is tentatively TRBD1 or TRBD2 (5 bases each). Germline V gene sequence: CDR1 SEHNR, CDR2 FQNEAQ (reference sequence). Trimming cost V 0 bases and J 2 bases, with 11 bases left between them. The CDR3 totals 15 residues. CDR3 loop: CASSLASGTTYEQYF. DNA for the CDR3: TGTGCCAGCAGCTTAGCGTCGGGGACCACCTACGAGCAGTACTTC.

The chain uses TRBV7-9 and TRBJ2-2, with D possibly TRBD2 on 6 matching bases. Looked up from germline, CDR1 is SEHNR and CDR2 is FQNEAQ (reference sequence). The CDR3 contains 14 residues. The germline V and J ends were trimmed by 3 bases and 6 bases, with 11 bases remaining between them. The CDR3 is CASSFASAPGELFF. The CDR3 region has the DNA TGTGCCAGCAGCTTCGCTAGCGCGCCCGGGGAGCTGTTTTTT.

This clonotype was observed once. The chain has TRBV19 and TRBJ1-5; TRBD1 matches at 7 bases. The CDR3 consists of 14 residues. V dropped 5 bases and J dropped 8; count of bases not matched to a gene: 9. Germline-derived CDR1 and CDR2 are LNHDA and SQIVND (reference sequence). In nucleotides, the CDR3 is TGTGCCAGTAGTCTTCGGGACAGTCCGAAGCCCCAGCATTTT. Translation gives CASSLRDSPKPQHF.

This clonotype appeared a single time. The chain couples TRBV20-1 to TRBJ2-1, with 9 positions matching TRBD1. The CDR3 spans 16 residues. CDR1 and CDR2 from the germline V gene are DFQATT and SNEGSKA (reference sequence). Germline trimming cut 0 bases from V and 8 bases from J; bases unmatched to any gene: 11. The CDR3 here is CSARDRDRDQRDEQFF. For the CDR3, the DNA is TGCAGTGCTAGAGATCGGGACAGGGACCAACGGGATGAGCAGTTCTTC.

This chain connects TRBV29-1 to TRBJ2-7; TRBD1 might be the D (6 bases). There are 14 residues in the CDR3. Germline CDR1 and CDR2: SQVTM and ANQGSEA. Trimming removed 2 bases from V and 1 base from J, with 12 bases in between. CDR3 sequence reads: CSVESRQGSYEQYF. Here the CDR3 DNA reads TGCAGCGTTGAATCCAGGCAGGGGTCCTACGAGCAGTACTTC.

V and J are TRBV3-1 and TRBJ1-1, with TRBD1 matching 8 bases. J was trimmed by 7 bases and V by 4 bases; bases with no gene match: 17. The CDR3 is 17 residues long. Germline CDR1 LGHDT, CDR2 YNNKEL (reference sequence). CDR3 amino acids: CASSLRNLWQGANEAFF. CDR3 coding DNA: TGTGCCAGCAGCCTTAGAAACCTGTGGCAGGGGGCGAATGAAGCTTTCTTT. Complete variable domain (other parts from reference TRBV3-1 and TRBJ1-1): DTAVSQTPKYLVTQMGNDKSIKCEQNLGHDTMYWYKQDSKKFLKIMFSYNNKELIINETVPNRFSPKSPDKAHLNLHINSLELGDSAVYFCASSLRNLWQGANEAFFGQGTRLTVV.

The J gene is TRBJ2-5, the V gene TRBV6-5; D not resolved. Trimming removed 3 bases from V and 7 bases from J, with 12 bases in between. The CDR3 totals 13 residues. Germline loops: CDR1 MNHEY, CDR2 SVGAGI. The CDR3 sequence: CASSYASLGTQYF. CDR3 nucleotide sequence: TGTGCCAGCAGTTATGCCAGCCTGGGGACCCAGTACTTC.

The chain uses TRBV11-2 and TRBJ2-7, with D uncertain. Trimming shortened V by 0 bases and J by 13 bases, and 13 bases separated the two germline ends. Per germline, CDR1 SGHAT and CDR2 FQNNGV. This CDR3 spans 12 amino acids. The CDR3 here is CASSLDHKQCYF. CDR3 DNA: TGTGCCAGCAGCTTAGATCACAAACAGTGTTACTTC.

This sequence joins TRBV3-1 and TRBJ2-1; TRBD2 agrees at 9 bases. The CDR3 is 17 amino acids. Germline values: CDR1 LGHDT, CDR2 YNNKEL (reference sequence). V was pared by 1 base and J by 7 bases, with 11 bases of the junction left unmatched. This CDR3 reads CASSQASGSGSKNEQFF. The DNA of the CDR3 is TGTGCCAGCAGCCAAGCCTCGGGTAGCGGGAGTAAGAATGAGCAGTTCTTC.

This clonotype was seen only once. The chain combines TRBV4-2 with TRBJ2-1, with TRBD2 matching 11 bases. The germline V gene has CDR1 LGHNA and CDR2 YNFKEQ. The ends lost 2 bases at V and 0 bases at J; junction bases unmatched: 3. The length of the CDR3 is 17 residues. The CDR3 DNA reads TGTGCCAGCAGCCAACTCACTAGCGGGAGCTCCTACAATGAGCAGTTCTTC. Its protein product is CASSQLTSGSSYNEQFF.

CDR3 DNA: TGTGCCATCAGCTCCGGGACAGGGGATTACGAGCAGTACTTC. Its translation: CAISSGTGDYEQYF. The chain uses TRBV10-3 and TRBJ2-7, with 10 bases aligning to TRBD1. This CDR3 comprises 14 residues. V lost 6 bases and J lost 4; bases outside the gene matches: 6. The germline V gene encodes CDR1 ENHRY and CDR2 SYGVKD.

The genes are TRBV15 and TRBJ2-1, with 9 positions matching TRBD2. The junction had 1 base not matched to a gene; V was cut back by 1 base and J by 3 bases. CDR3 length: 15 amino acids. Germline-derived CDR1 and CDR2 are LNHNV and YYDKDF (reference sequence). The CDR3 DNA reads TGTGCCACCAGCAGAGGTAGCGGGGGCTACAATGAGCAGTTCTTC. Protein: CATSRGSGGYNEQFF.

V usage is TRBV29-1 and J usage is TRBJ2-1, with 9 bases matching TRBD2. J lost 4 bases, V lost 4 bases, and 11 bases had no gene match. The CDR3 is 16 amino acids. From germline, CDR1 is SQVTM and CDR2 ANQGSEA. Here the CDR3 reads CSVVGSGSTWYNEQFF. The DNA of the CDR3 is TGCAGCGTTGTGGGTAGCGGGAGTACGTGGTACAATGAGCAGTTCTTC.

The chain employs TRBV30 and TRBJ2-7; D unclear. V shed 5 bases and J shed 4 bases, with 9 bases lying between them. Germline-derived CDR1 and CDR2 are GTSNPN and SVGIG (reference sequence). The CDR3 contains 11 residues. This CDR3 is CAWGLNYEQYF. The CDR3 DNA reads as TGTGCCTGGGGCCTGAATTACGAGCAGTACTTC. Looking up the rest from reference TRBV30 and TRBJ2-7 gives the full variable domain: SQTIHQWPATLVQPVGSPLSLECTVEGTSNPNLYWYRQAAGRGLQLLFYSVGIGQISSEVPQNLSASRPQDRQFILSSKKLLLSDSGFYLCAWGLNYEQYFGPGTRLTVT.

This chain uses TRBV20-1 with TRBJ1-2; D possibly corresponds to TRBD1 (5 bases). The CDR3 sequence is 14 residues long. The germline gives CDR1 DFQATT, CDR2 SNEGSKA (reference sequence). Trimming left V 3 bases short and J 3 bases short, with 14 bases between. The DNA of the CDR3 is TGCAGTGCTAGTTCAGGGCTCATTGACTATGGCTACACCTTC. Amino acids: CSASSGLIDYGYTF.

The chain is built from TRBV10-3 and TRBJ2-7; unclear D gene. V was cut by 3 bases and J by 5 bases, with 14 bases left in between. The CDR3 loop spans 14 amino acids. Germline V CDR1 and CDR2: ENHRY, SYGVKD. CDR3 residues: CAISDARSVDEQYF. In DNA, the CDR3 is TGTGCCATCAGTGATGCCAGGTCGGTCGACGAGCAGTACTTC.

This chain uses TRBV29-1 with TRBJ1-2; 7 bases are a match to TRBD1. The CDR3 sequence is 13 residues long. The J segment lost 8 bases and the V segment lost 6 bases, leaving 12 bases of the junction unmatched. Germline lookup yields CDR1 SQVTM and CDR2 ANQGSEA. This chain's CDR3 is CSVPARGSFGYTF. CDR3 in DNA: TGCAGCGTCCCAGCCAGGGGGTCGTTCGGCTACACCTTC.

This clonotype occurred once. The chain couples TRBV7-2 to TRBJ2-5; 12 bases line up with TRBD2. With 0 bases clipped from V and 4 bases from J, the junction kept 9 bases outside the gene matches. The length of the CDR3 is 18 residues. Germline V gives CDR1 SGHTA, CDR2 FQGNSA. The CDR3 region is CASSLAGGTSGSGETQYF. The CDR3, as DNA: TGTGCCAGCAGCTTAGCGGGTGGGACTAGCGGGTCGGGAGAGACCCAGTACTTC.

The V call is TRBV24-1, the J call TRBJ1-5; 7 bases are a match to TRBD1. V was clipped by 4 bases and J by 4 bases; unmatched bases: 9. This CDR3 comprises 16 residues. Per germline, CDR1 KGHDR and CDR2 SFDVKD. The CDR3 nucleotides read TGTGCCACCAGTGACCACCGGACAGGATATAATCAGCCCCAGCATTTT. It is translated as CATSDHRTGYNQPQHF.

The V gene is TRBV30, the J gene TRBJ1-1; a weak D match, TRBD1 (5 bases). Germline lookup yields CDR1 GTSNPN and CDR2 SVGIG (reference sequence). The CDR3 has 12 residues. V was clipped by 3 bases and J by 3 bases, with 8 bases between them. CDR3 coding DNA: TGTGCCTGGAGCGGAGGGGACACTGAAGCTTTCTTT. It encodes CAWSGGDTEAFF.

This chain uses TRBV20-1 with TRBJ2-7; 7 nucleotides align to TRBD2. The CDR3 contains 14 residues. Germline CDR1 and CDR2: DFQATT and SNEGSKA (reference sequence). The J segment lost 8 bases and the V segment lost 5 bases, leaving 15 bases of the junction unmatched. The CDR3 DNA reads TGCAGTGCTCGGCACCGGGACTACCTTTCGCAGCAGTACTTC. Its translation is CSARHRDYLSQQYF.